These 15 T cell receptor beta chains were all obtained from the same sample, sequenced in a study of vaccination and CD4 T cells after COVID-19. Researchers used the Oncomine TCR Beta short-read assay to sequence DNA from cultured CD4+ T cells. TCRdb independently ran MiXCR on the PCR reads; one entry per CDR3 protein. The repertoire consists of more than 15,000 distinct CDR3 sequences, with around 48% occurring once and the leading ten covering 13%. As for time point: late sampling 161 to 241 days after vaccination in three convalescent patients. The treatment denotes: roughly 10-day PBMC culture with coronavirus spike peptide pools or control peptides (ViraFEST assay). These TCRs' antigens remain unknown. The material was CD4+ T cells from blood, cultured in vitro, obtained about 7 months after SARS-CoV-2 vaccination. These receptor sequences come from a human donor who had recovered from COVID-19.

This clonotype was seen a handful of times. The rearrangement joins TRBV7-9 to TRBJ2-5; TRBD1 is a possible D gene (6 bases). The V gene's germline CDR1 is SEHNR and CDR2 FQNEAQ (reference sequence). Trimming cost V 3 bases and J 10 bases, with 15 bases left between them. The CDR3 contains 13 residues. CDR3 coding DNA: TGTGCCAGCAGCTTTGGGTCGAGGGGGAGCCAGTACTTC. It encodes CASSFGSRGSQYF.

The chain employs TRBV7-9 and TRBJ2-3, with D possibly being TRBD1 (6 bases). Trimming removed 4 bases from V and 0 bases from J, with 8 bases in between. Germline values: CDR1 SEHNR, CDR2 FQNEAQ (reference sequence). The length of the CDR3 is 14 residues. The CDR3 DNA reads TGTGCCAGCAGCTCCGACAGGAGCACAGATACGCAGTATTTT. Its translation: CASSSDRSTDTQYF. Combining the CDR3 with reference TRBV7-9 and TRBJ2-3 gives the whole variable domain DTGVSQNPRHKITKRGQNVTFRCDPISEHNRLYWYRQTLGQGPEFLTYFQNEAQLEKSRLLSDRFSAERPKGSFSTLEIQRTEQGDSAMYLCASSSDRSTDTQYFGPGTRLTVL.

This chain connects TRBV7-2 to TRBJ2-1; no clear D gene. V lost 5 bases, J lost 2 bases, and 13 bases lay in between. Germline CDR1 reads SGHTA; CDR2 reads FQGNSA. The CDR3 sequence is 15 residues long. The CDR3 sequence: CASSLMTGPYNEQFF. CDR3 sequence (DNA): TGTGCCAGCAGCCTAATGACTGGACCCTACAATGAGCAGTTCTTC. Together with reference TRBV7-2 and TRBJ2-1, the CDR3 gives the full variable domain: GAGVSQSPSNKVTEKGKDVELRCDPISGHTALYWYRQSLGQGLEFLIYFQGNSAPDKSGLPSDRFSAERTGGSVSTLTIQRTQQEDSAVYLCASSLMTGPYNEQFFGPGTRLTVL.

This chain uses TRBV7-3 with TRBJ2-1, with 7 bases lining up with TRBD2. The V segment lost 4 bases and the J segment 8 bases; nucleotides outside the gene matches: 11. Germline-derived CDR1 and CDR2 are SGHTA and FQGTGA. CDR3 length equals 15 residues. CDR3 residues: CASSSRWTSFDEQFF. CDR3 nucleotides: TGTGCCAGCAGCTCCCGCTGGACTAGTTTCGATGAGCAGTTCTTC.

The chain is built from TRBV6-2 or TRBV6-3 and TRBJ2-7, with no clear D. The CDR3 runs 14 residues. V was trimmed by 0 bases and J by 3 bases, leaving 9 bases between them. CDR1 and CDR2 (germline): MNHEY, SVGEGT. The CDR3 coding sequence is TGTGCCAGCAGTTACTCTGGCATTGGCTACGAGCAGTACTTC. This translates into CASSYSGIGYEQYF.

This rearrangement joins TRBV6-5 to TRBJ1-5; no firm D call. This CDR3 has 11 residues. Germline values: CDR1 MNHEY, CDR2 SVGAGI. Between the trimmed V and J ends, which lost 2 bases and 10 bases, there was a span of 6 bases. Written as DNA, the CDR3 is TGTGCCAGCAGTTACGGACGTCCCCAGCATTTT. Its protein product is CASSYGRPQHF.

The chain recombines TRBV7-8 with TRBJ1-5; no reliable D call. V was shortened by 2 bases and J by 5 bases, with 7 bases between the two germline ends. This CDR3 is 13 amino acids long. Germline CDR1 is SGHVS and CDR2 is FQNEAQ. In nucleotides, the CDR3 is TGTGCCAGCAGCTTATCGGGTTATCAGCCCCAGCATTTT. It yields the protein CASSLSGYQPQHF.

This CDR3 reads CSARASVYGYTF. CDR3 DNA sequence: TGCAGTGCTAGAGCTAGTGTATATGGCTACACCTTC. The chain has TRBV20-1 and TRBJ1-2; D uncertain. Germline CDR1 is DFQATT and CDR2 is SNEGSKA (reference sequence). The CDR3 loop spans 12 amino acids. Trimming removed 1 base at V and 5 bases at J, with 8 bases between.

The chain employs TRBV20-1 and TRBJ2-3, with a possible D match to TRBD2 (5 bases). The CDR3 contains 15 residues. Germline V gives CDR1 DFQATT, CDR2 SNEGSKA (reference sequence). With 6 bases removed from V and 2 bases from J, the gap between germline ends came to 18 bases. The CDR3 nucleotides are TGCAGTGCCGCCGGGCTAGCCAAATACACAGATACGCAGTATTTT. It specifies CSAAGLAKYTDTQYF.

This clonotype was seen only a few times. J is TRBJ2-7 and V is TRBV7-9; D remains ambiguous. The germline gives CDR1 SEHNR, CDR2 FQNEAQ (reference sequence). The CDR3 has 13 amino acids. V lost 3 bases and J 4 bases, leaving 10 bases between the germline ends. CDR3: CASSFSASYEQYF. For the CDR3, the DNA is TGTGCCAGCAGCTTCTCAGCAAGTTACGAGCAGTACTTC.

This clonotype occurred once. The V call is TRBV7-3, the J call TRBJ2-7, with D hard to call. Germline V lookup: CDR1 SGHTA, CDR2 FQGTGA. The V end was cut by 3 bases, the J end by 2 bases, with 8 bases between. The CDR3 contains 13 residues. Here the CDR3 reads CASSFSPAYEQYF. The DNA for the CDR3 is TGTGCCAGCAGCTTTTCCCCCGCCTACGAGCAGTACTTC.

This clonotype was detected only a few times. This CDR3 reads CASSPGQGRMNTEAFF. In DNA, the CDR3 is TGCGCCAGCAGCCCCGGACAGGGGAGAATGAACACTGAAGCTTTCTTT. The chain uses TRBV4-1 and TRBJ1-1, with TRBD1 identical over 9 bases. The CDR3 contains 16 residues. Trimming cost V 4 bases and J 0 bases; bases outside gene matches: 6. CDR1 is MGHRA and CDR2 is YSYEKL in the germline V gene.

V and J are TRBV7-9 and TRBJ1-1; tentatively, D is TRBD1 (6 bases). The germline gives CDR1 SEHNR, CDR2 FQNEAQ (reference sequence). V gave up 5 bases and J gave up 5 bases, with 12 bases separating them. The CDR3 runs to 13 residues. The CDR3 DNA reads as TGTGCCAGCAGCCAACAGGGCTTAACTGAAGCTTTCTTT. Residues: CASSQQGLTEAFF.

This clonotype turned up a few times. The rearrangement joins TRBV20-1 to TRBJ2-5; D gene uncertain. Trimming removed 1 base at V and 5 bases at J, with 26 bases between. Germline CDR1 DFQATT, CDR2 SNEGSKA (reference sequence). The CDR3 contains 18 residues. Here the CDR3 reads CSARGEALGSLGLETQYF. The DNA for the CDR3 is TGCAGTGCTAGAGGGGAAGCGCTGGGGTCCCTAGGTTTGGAGACCCAGTACTTC.

By frequency in the sample, this clonotype is medium-sized. CDR3 region: CSARNRDYGYTF. The CDR3 nucleotides are TGCAGTGCTAGAAACAGGGACTATGGCTACACCTTC. The chain recombines TRBV20-1 with TRBJ1-2; D is perhaps TRBD1 (6 bases). Germline V gives CDR1 DFQATT, CDR2 SNEGSKA (reference sequence). The CDR3 totals 12 residues. The germline V and J ends were trimmed by 2 bases and 3 bases, with 7 bases remaining between them.